This TCR beta chain was identified during a study of cytomegalovirus exposure and HLA in healthy donors. About the study: Later, an analysis reported that the 95 to 150 validation repertoires had used the same platform as the roughly 720 first-cohort repertoires.

Sequenced by immunoSEQ multiplex PCR; TCRdb stores in-frame clones only, minus some. The table lists about 150,000 clones, about 86% of them singletons. The CDR3 is 16 amino acids. Trimming cost V 0 bases and J 3 bases, with 11 bases left between them. The germline gives CDR1 SGHAT, CDR2 FQNNGV. This clone was picked up one time. This clonotype was obtained from a human donor in good health. The V call is TRBV11-2, the J call TRBJ1-4; maybe TRBD1 (6 bases). Sequenced material: PBMCs. DNA of the CDR3: TGTGCCAGCAGCTTAGATACATGGGGGCCTAATGAAAAACTGTTTTTT. Residues: CASSLDTWGPNEKLFF.